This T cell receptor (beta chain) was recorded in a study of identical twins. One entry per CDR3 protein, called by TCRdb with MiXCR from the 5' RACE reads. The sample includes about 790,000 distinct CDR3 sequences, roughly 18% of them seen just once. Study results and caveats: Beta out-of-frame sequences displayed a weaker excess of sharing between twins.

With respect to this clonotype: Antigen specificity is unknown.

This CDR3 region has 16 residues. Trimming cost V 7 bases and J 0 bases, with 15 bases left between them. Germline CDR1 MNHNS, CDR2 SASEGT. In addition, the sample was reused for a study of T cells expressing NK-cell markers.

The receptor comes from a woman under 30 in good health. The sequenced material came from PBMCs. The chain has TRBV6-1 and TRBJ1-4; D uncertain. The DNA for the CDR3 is TGTGCCAGCAAGAAGGGCAGCCTGGCAACTAATGAAAAACTGTTTTTT. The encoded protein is CASKKGSLATNEKLFF.